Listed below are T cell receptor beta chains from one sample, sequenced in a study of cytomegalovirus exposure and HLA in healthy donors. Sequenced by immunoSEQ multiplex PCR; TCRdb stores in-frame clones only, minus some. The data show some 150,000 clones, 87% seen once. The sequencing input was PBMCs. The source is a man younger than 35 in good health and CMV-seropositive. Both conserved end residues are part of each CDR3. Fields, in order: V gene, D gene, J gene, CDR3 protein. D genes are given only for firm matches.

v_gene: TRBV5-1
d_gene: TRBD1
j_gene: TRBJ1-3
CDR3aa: CASSLDWTGPGNTIYF

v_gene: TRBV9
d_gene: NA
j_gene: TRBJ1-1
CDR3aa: CASSVAQRESINTEAFF

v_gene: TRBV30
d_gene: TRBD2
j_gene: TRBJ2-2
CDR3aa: CAWSVSGVGELFF

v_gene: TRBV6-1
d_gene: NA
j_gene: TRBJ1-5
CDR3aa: CAGGDSNQPQHF

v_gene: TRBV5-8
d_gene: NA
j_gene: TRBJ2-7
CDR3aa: CASTDSVEQYF

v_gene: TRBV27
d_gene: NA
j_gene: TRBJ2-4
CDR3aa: CASRQRLDQGLGTVKNIQYF

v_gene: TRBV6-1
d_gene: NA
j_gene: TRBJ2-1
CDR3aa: CASSADRSSYNEQFF

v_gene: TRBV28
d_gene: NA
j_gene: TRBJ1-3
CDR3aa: CASSWPGLTSHPGGNTIYF

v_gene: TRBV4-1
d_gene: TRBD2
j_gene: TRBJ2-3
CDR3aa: CASSPISGRATDTQYF

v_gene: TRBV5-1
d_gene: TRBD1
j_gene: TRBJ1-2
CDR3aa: CASSGEPGQGPGGYTF

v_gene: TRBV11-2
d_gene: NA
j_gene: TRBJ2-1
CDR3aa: CASSLVPVNEQFF

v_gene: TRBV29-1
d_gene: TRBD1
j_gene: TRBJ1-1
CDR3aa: CSAPPGTGRTEAFF

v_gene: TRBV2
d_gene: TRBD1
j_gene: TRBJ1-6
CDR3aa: CASSERGQGISPLHF

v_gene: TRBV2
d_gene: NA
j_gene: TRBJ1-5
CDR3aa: CASSVAQGKPINQPQHF

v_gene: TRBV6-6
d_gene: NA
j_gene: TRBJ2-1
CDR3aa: CASSYSNTYNEQFF

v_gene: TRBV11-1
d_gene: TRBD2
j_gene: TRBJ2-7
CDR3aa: CASSSPRAGAYEQYF

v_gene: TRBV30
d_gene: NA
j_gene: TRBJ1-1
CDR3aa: CAWDRRGNTEAFF

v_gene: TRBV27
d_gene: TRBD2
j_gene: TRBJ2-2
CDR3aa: CASSFSGSGTGELFF

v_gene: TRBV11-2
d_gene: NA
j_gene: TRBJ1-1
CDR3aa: CASSRTWVLGVNTEAFF

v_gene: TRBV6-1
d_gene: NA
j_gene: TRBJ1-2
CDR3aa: CASSDKGYGYTF

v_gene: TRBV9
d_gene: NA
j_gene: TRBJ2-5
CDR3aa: CASSVADSPEARETQYF

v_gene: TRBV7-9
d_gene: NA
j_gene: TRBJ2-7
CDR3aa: CASSYRDEQYF

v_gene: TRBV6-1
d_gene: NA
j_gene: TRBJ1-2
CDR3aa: CASSDHSSYYGYTF

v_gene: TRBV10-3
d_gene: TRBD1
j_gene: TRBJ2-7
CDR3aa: CAISEQTGVVYEQYF

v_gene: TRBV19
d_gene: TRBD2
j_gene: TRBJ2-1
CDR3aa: CASSIGLARNEQFF

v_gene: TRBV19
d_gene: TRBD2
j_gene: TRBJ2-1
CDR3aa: CASRREIGYNEQFF

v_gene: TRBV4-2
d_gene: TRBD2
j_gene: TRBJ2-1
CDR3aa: CASSLGLAGINEQFF

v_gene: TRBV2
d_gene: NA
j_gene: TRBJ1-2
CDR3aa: CASSRLMTPVLTQQGYNYGYTF

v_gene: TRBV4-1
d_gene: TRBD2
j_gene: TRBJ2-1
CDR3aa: CASSQALAGGSLPFF

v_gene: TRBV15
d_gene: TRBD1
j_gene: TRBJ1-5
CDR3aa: CATVKLGQGNQPQHF

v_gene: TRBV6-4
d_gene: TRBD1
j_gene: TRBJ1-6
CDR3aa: CASTGDREASPLHF

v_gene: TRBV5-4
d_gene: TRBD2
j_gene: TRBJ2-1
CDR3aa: CASRHLGGRAWNEQFF

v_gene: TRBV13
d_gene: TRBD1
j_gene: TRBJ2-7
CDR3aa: CASSSGQYYEQYF

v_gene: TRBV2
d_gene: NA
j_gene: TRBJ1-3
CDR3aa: CASSEWGRGAGNTIYF

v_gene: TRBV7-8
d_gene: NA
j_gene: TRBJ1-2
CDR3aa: CASSLEGTPAMGYTF

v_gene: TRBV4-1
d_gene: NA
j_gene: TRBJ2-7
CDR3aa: CASSQGLVSYEQYF

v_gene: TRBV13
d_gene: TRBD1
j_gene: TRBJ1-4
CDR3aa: CASSFYRDSTTNEKLFF

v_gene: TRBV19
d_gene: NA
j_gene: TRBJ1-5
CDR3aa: CASSIGQSYSNQPQHF

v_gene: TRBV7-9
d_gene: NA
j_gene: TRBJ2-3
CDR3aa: CASSSARSTDTQYF

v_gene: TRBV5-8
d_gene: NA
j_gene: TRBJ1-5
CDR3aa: CASSLIQFEPQHF

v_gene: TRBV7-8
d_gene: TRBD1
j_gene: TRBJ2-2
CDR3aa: CASSFDRGRSGELFF